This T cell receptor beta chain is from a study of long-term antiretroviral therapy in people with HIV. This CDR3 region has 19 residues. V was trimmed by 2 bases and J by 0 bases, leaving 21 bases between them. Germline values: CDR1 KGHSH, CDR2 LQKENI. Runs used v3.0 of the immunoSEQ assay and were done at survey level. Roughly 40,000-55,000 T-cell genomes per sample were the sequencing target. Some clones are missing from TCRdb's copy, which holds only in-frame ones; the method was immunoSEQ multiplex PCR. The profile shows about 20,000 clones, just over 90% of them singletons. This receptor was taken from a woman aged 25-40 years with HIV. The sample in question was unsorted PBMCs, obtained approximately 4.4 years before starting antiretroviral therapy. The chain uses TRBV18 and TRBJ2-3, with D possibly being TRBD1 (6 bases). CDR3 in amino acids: CASSPVLTGTYSSTDTQYF. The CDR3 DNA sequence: TGTGCCAGCTCACCAGTTCTAACAGGGACGTATTCTAGCACAGATACGCAGTATTTT.